Each of the 8 T cell receptor beta chains below was sequenced from the same sample in a study of blood T cell repertoires in COVID-19. The data were produced by immunoSEQ multiplex PCR, yet TCRdb's version contains in-frame clones alone and is incomplete. The repertoire holds 210,000 or so clones, with more than 80% as singletons. Sequences were obtained from PBMCs or T cells enriched from blood (not recorded which). The receptors come from a man in his 60s who had recovered from COVID-19.

The V call is TRBV19, the J call TRBJ2-7; 8 bases are a match to TRBD1. With 4 bases clipped from V and 1 base from J, the junction kept 3 bases outside the gene matches. The germline V gene has CDR1 LNHDA and CDR2 SQIVND (reference sequence). The CDR3 has 14 residues. The CDR3 spells CASSKTGASYEQYF. In nucleotides, the CDR3 is TGTGCCAGTAGTAAGACAGGGGCTTCCTACGAGCAGTACTTC. The full variable domain, completed using reference TRBV19 and TRBJ2-7, is DGGITQSPKYLFRKEGQNVTLSCEQNLNHDAMYWYRQDPGQGLRLIYYSQIVNDFQKGDIAEGYSVSREKKESFPLTVTSAQKNPTAFYLCASSKTGASYEQYFGPGTRLTVT.

The chain uses TRBV30 and TRBJ1-1; D possibly corresponds to TRBD1 (6 bases). Trimming removed 3 bases at V and 6 bases at J, with 14 bases between. CDR1 is GTSNPN and CDR2 is SVGIG in the germline V gene (reference sequence). The CDR3 is 13 residues long. The CDR3 DNA is TGTGCCTGGAGACCCAGGGGCTTGCCTGAAGCTTTCTTT. Encoded protein: CAWRPRGLPEAFF.

V gene TRBV7-2 combines with J gene TRBJ2-1; 11 nucleotides agree with TRBD2. V was pared by 1 base and J by 6 bases, with 2 bases of the junction left unmatched. Germline V gene lookup returns CDR1 SGHTA and CDR2 FQGNSA. The CDR3 is 15 amino acids. The CDR3 protein is CASSLVAGGPNEQFF. DNA of the CDR3: TGTGCCAGCAGCTTAGTAGCGGGGGGGCCCAATGAGCAGTTCTTC.

The chain combines TRBV6-5 with TRBJ2-1; TRBD1 agrees at 9 bases. Germline loops: CDR1 MNHEY, CDR2 SVGAGI. The CDR3 spans 14 residues. The V and J ends lost 6 bases and 8 bases, in that order; junction bases with no gene match: 8. CDR3 in DNA: TGTGCCAGCAGGGGGACAGGGTTGGGTTATGAGCAGTTCTTC. Its protein is CASRGTGLGYEQFF.

In the case of this clone: This sample also contains other DNA sequences that code for the same CDR3. The V and J genes are TRBV12-3 or TRBV12-4 and TRBJ1-2; D remains unclear. Between the trimmed V and J ends, which lost 5 bases and 8 bases, there was a span of 12 bases. CDR3 size: 12 residues. The CDR3 region is CASSLGPGGYTF. CDR3 DNA: TGTGCCAGCAGTCTCGGCCCCGGGGGCTACACCTTC.

In its sample, this clone was seen a few times. The rearrangement links TRBV19 to TRBJ2-3, with 16 positions matching TRBD2. With V trimmed by 4 bases and J by 4 bases, 5 bases remained unmatched. This CDR3 is built from 17 residues. From germline, CDR1 is LNHDA and CDR2 SQIVND (reference sequence). The CDR3 DNA sequence: TGTGCCAGTAGTACCCCGGGACTAGCGGGGGGGGCAGATACGCAGTATTTT. It translates to CASSTPGLAGGADTQYF.

The chain employs TRBV7-2 and TRBJ2-7; TRBD1 matches 7 bases. V shed 0 bases and J 0 bases; nucleotides not matched to a gene: 5. This CDR3 comprises 16 residues. Germline assignment: CDR1 SGHTA and CDR2 FQGNSA. CDR3 coding DNA: TGTGCCAGCAGCTTAGCAAGGGGACAGACCTCCTACGAGCAGTACTTC. This translates into CASSLARGQTSYEQYF. Looking up the rest from reference TRBV7-2 and TRBJ2-7 gives the full variable domain: GAGVSQSPSNKVTEKGKDVELRCDPISGHTALYWYRQSLGQGLEFLIYFQGNSAPDKSGLPSDRFSAERTGGSVSTLTIQRTQQEDSAVYLCASSLARGQTSYEQYFGPGTRLTVT.

The V gene is TRBV19, the J gene TRBJ1-1, with 7 bases fitting TRBD1. The CDR3 has 13 amino acids. With V trimmed by 7 bases and J by 3 bases, 5 bases remained unmatched. CDR1 and CDR2 (germline): LNHDA, SQIVND (reference sequence). The CDR3 reads CASNNRGDTEAFF. The CDR3 coding sequence is TGTGCCAGTAATAACAGGGGTGACACTGAAGCTTTCTTT.